This T cell receptor (beta chain) is from a study of regulatory T cells in long-lasting Graves disease (dated by TCRdb to the early 2020s). In terms of the full investigation: In the newly diagnosed Graves' disease group, patients had been taking antithyroid drugs for less than 3 months. Persistent Graves' disease patients were compared with newly diagnosed Graves' disease patients by peripheral blood TCR sequencing and RNA sequencing. The study was conducted in China and was registered as a clinical trial. TCR sequencing covered 13 persistent and roughly 20 newly diagnosed Graves' disease patients, 33 samples in total. Summary of the overall study and its limitations: Persistent Graves' disease patients showed lower TCR Shannon entropy and fewer highly expanded clones than newly diagnosed patients, suggesting clonal expansion. Sequencing and analysis were limited to the TCR beta chain. Only peripheral blood was studied, because thyroid tissue, the primary lesion, was inaccessible. As a limitation, the authors acknowledged that the small sample size may reduce accuracy. Patients with persistent disease shared more public clonotypes (roughly 2,900) than newly diagnosed patients did (nearly 1,000). TRBV28, TRBJ1-2 and TRBJ2-5 were preferentially used in persistent disease, while TRBV20-1 and TRBJ2-1 were favored in newly diagnosed disease.

Library preparation was by multiplex PCR. Sequencing was performed on an Illumina HiSeq 4000. CDR3 regions were amplified by Arm-PCR with iRepertoire HTBI primers to construct TCR beta libraries. Before sequencing, the PCR products went through gel purification. Regarding the original processing steps: A total of roughly 58 TRBV and more than twelve TRBJ segments were identified across samples and were used for gene usage analysis of CDR3 amino acid clonotypes. COPE and FqMerger were used to merge filtered high-quality paired reads into contigs. Contigs were aligned with BLAST to IMGT TRBV, TRBD and TRBJ reference genes, and CDR3 was defined per IMGT. Any clonotype with a frequency above 0.1% was counted as a highly expanded clone. Shannon entropy was used to measure repertoire diversity, and the Gini coefficient was used to measure V-J evenness. Clonotypes shared by more than one individual were considered public. TCRdb trimmed the raw reads at Q25, called clones with MiXCR and kept productive beta chains. Duplicate CDR3 protein sequences are folded into a single record with the most common DNA and genes. The authors' filters were not applied to this entry. The sample table shows 400,000 to 500,000 distinct CDR3 sequences, and approximately 16% are seen once. Clones ranked in the top ten supply approximately 7.8% of the sample.

Looking up the germline V gene yields CDR1 MNHEY and CDR2 SVGEGT. The junction carries 14 bases between V and J, which are trimmed by 9 bases and 2 bases respectively. The CDR3 has 14 amino acids, counting the end cysteine and phenylalanine. The retained sequence is limited to the CDR3, 42 bases, with the frame set at the first base. Details on this clonotype: The antigen this receptor binds is unknown. No base-level quality is on record; no much larger clone is a single base apart.

The sample's time point label, decoded: newly diagnosed GD, antithyroid drugs for less than 3 months. RNA was extracted from PBMCs in TRIzol for both TCR sequencing and RNA sequencing. The diagnosis of Graves' disease was made according to American Thyroid Association guidelines. Patients for the study were recruited at an endocrinology department in Xi'an, China. From each patient, approximately 10 milliliters of peripheral blood was collected into an EDTA anticoagulant tube. PBMCs were isolated by Ficoll Paque Plus density gradient separation without further T cell sorting. An Agilent 2100 Bioanalyzer and agarose gel were used to assess RNA quality, and a NanoDrop 2000 was used to measure RNA concentration. The data were also submitted as part of a second study, on T cells in Graves' hyperthyroidism and ophthalmopathy. As noted in the second study: A patient counted as having stable Graves' hyperthyroidism if no progression to ophthalmopathy occurred over 18 months of follow-up. Hyperthyroidism patients were aged 18 to 65 years and newly diagnosed, with disease duration of less than 2 months. The study excluded patients with uncontrolled infections, other autoimmune diseases, pregnancy or lactation. Diagnoses were based on clinical symptoms, serum thyroxine and TRAb, thyroid ultrasound and orbital computed tomography. The first round of RT-PCR for the TCR CDR3 was performed with the HTBI primer set and the Qiagen OneStep RT-PCR kit. Most expanded thyroid clonotypes (frequency above 0.001) were also found in blood, which suggests that blood repertoires may mirror thyroid immune responses. In cross-validation, a model built on a 13 V-J signature told ophthalmopathy apart from stable hyperthyroidism with 85% to 90% sensitivity and approximately 81% specificity, and in testing the same model reached 80%/75%. In validation, the model predicted progression to ophthalmopathy a median of roughly 6.1 months before onset, with roughly 70% sensitivity and about 72% specificity. TCR V-J signatures able to tell the groups apart were searched for in a discovery cohort of 90 to 100 patients, of whom 40 to 45 had Graves' ophthalmopathy and under 65 had stable Graves' hyperthyroidism. Prospective prediction of ophthalmopathy was tested in an independent validation cohort consisting of 18 to 20 hyperthyroidism patients and approximately 16 patients who later progressed to ophthalmopathy. The roughly 100 discovery patients were randomly divided into training and test sets at a 7:3 ratio. Thyroid tissue and blood T-cell repertoires from six or seven Graves' hyperthyroidism patients were also compared in the study. Once sampling was done, hyperthyroidism patients were given methimazole at a starting dose of 30 mg daily, whereas ophthalmopathy patients were given high-dose intravenous methylprednisolone. A second multiplex PCR round built the libraries, followed by size selection and purification. Sequencing of the libraries was done on an Illumina HiSeq2000 using paired-end 100 bp reads. Raw data were processed with SOAPnuke, discarding reads with adapters, uncalled bases, mean Phred below 15, or no exact constant-primer or identifier match. High-quality paired reads were merged with COPE v1.2.5, and unique nucleotide sequences were defined as clonotypes. MiTCR v1.1 was used to align the clonotypes against IMGT TRBV, TRBD and TRBJ reference segments. The analysis included only V-J combinations with a frequency above 0.0001, which together covered around 99% of the repertoires. The TCS score was defined as F50 (clonal expansion) divided by E x V (chaos), with BLOSUM62-based TCRdist calculated between CDR3 peptides within each V-J. Welch's t-statistics and random forest reduced fewer than 600 V-J features to some 14, which were used in a naive Bayes classifier (R e1071). Sample size was not statistically predetermined, and blinding of investigators to group allocation was not performed. The paper reports TCR Vbeta CDR3 sequencing of 140 or so peripheral blood samples: over 40 ophthalmopathy, roughly 80 hyperthyroidism and around 17 progressor patients.

The sequence is built from TRBV6-2 or TRBV6-3 and TRBJ2-1; a tentative D call is TRBD2 (6 bases match). The sequencing used peripheral blood mononuclear cells (PBMCs), collected at new diagnosis, from a patient treated with antithyroid drugs. The sequence was obtained from a woman aged 40-49 years with Graves disease. Donor details come from another sample of the same person, matched by shared clones. The nucleotides read TGTGCCAGTAACGGGCGGGATCCCTACAATGAGCAGTTCTTC. Translated, it reads CASNGRDPYNEQFF.